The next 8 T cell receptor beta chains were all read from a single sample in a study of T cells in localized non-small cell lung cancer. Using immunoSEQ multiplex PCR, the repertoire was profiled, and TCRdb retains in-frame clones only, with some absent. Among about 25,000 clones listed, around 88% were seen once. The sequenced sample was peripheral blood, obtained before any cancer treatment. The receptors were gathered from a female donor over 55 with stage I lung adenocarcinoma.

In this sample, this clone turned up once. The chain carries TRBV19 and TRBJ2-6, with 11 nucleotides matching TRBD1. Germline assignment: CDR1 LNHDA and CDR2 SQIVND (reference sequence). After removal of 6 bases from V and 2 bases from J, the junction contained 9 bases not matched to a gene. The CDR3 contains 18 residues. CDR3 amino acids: CASRFGTGGSPGANVLTF. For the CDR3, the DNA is TGTGCCAGTAGGTTTGGGACAGGGGGGTCCCCTGGGGCCAACGTCCTGACTTTC.

Here the CDR3 DNA reads TGTGCCAGCAGTGAGTACTCCTACGAGCAGTACTTC. Encoded protein: CASSEYSYEQYF. The chain is built from TRBV2 and TRBJ2-7, with unresolved D. Looked up from germline, CDR1 is SNHLY and CDR2 is FYNNEI. The CDR3 length is 12 residues. V lost 3 bases and J lost 0, with 3 bases in between.

The CDR3, as DNA: TGCGCCAGCAGCCTTGAGGCTGTTAACAATGAGCAGTTCTTC. Translating gives CASSLEAVNNEQFF. This sequence joins TRBV5-1 and TRBJ2-1; D unclear. Per the germline V gene, CDR1 is SGHRS and CDR2 is YFSETQ. CDR3 size: 14 residues. V gave up 4 bases and J gave up 5 bases, with 13 bases separating them.

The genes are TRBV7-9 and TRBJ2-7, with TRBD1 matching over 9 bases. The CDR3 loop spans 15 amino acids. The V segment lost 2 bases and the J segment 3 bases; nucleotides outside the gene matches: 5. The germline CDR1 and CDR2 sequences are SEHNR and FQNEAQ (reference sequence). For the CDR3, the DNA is TGTGCCAGCAGCTTACGGGACAGGGAATACTACGAGCAGTACTTC. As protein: CASSLRDREYYEQYF.

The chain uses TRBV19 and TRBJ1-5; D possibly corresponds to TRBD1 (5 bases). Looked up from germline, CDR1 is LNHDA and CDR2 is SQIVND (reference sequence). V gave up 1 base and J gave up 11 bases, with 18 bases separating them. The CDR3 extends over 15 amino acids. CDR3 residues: CASSIAGGTNKAQHF. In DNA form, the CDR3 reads TGTGCCAGTAGTATAGCCGGGGGGACGAACAAAGCCCAGCATTTT. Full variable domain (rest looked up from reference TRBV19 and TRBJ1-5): DGGITQSPKYLFRKEGQNVTLSCEQNLNHDAMYWYRQDPGQGLRLIYYSQIVNDFQKGDIAEGYSVSREKKESFPLTVTSAQKNPTAFYLCASSIAGGTNKAQHFGDGTRLSIL.

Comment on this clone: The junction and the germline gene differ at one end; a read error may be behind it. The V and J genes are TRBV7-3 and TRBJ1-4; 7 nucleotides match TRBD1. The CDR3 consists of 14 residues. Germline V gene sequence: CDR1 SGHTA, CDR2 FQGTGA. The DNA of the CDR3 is TGTGCCAGCAGCTTAGAGGGGGCGAGCAGGTCTCCGCTTTTT. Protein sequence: CASSLEGASRSPLF.

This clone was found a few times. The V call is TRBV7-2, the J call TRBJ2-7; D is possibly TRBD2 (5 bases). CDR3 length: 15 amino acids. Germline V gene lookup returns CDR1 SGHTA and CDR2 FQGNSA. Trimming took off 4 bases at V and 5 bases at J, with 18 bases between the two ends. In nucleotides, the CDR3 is TGTGCCAGCAGCTCCCGAGGTAAGGAGGTGCACGAGCAGTACTTC. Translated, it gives CASSSRGKEVHEQYF. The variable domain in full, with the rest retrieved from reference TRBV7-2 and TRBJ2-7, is GAGVSQSPSNKVTEKGKDVELRCDPISGHTALYWYRQSLGQGLEFLIYFQGNSAPDKSGLPSDRFSAERTGGSVSTLTIQRTQQEDSAVYLCASSSRGKEVHEQYFGPGTRLTVT.

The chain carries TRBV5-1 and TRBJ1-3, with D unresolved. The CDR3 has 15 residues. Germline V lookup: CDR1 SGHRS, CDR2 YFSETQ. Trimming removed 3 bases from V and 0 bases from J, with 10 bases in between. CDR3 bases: TGCGCCAGCAGCTCCGAACCGAGCTCTGGAAACACCATATATTTT. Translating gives CASSSEPSSGNTIYF. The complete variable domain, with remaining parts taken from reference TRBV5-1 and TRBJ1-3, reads KAGVTQTPRYLIKTRGQQVTLSCSPISGHRSVSWYQQTPGQGLQFLFEYFSETQRNKGNFPGRFSGRQFSNSRSEMNVSTLELGDSALYLCASSSEPSSGNTIYFGEGSWLTVV.